These 20 T cell receptor beta chains were all obtained from the same sample, sequenced in a study of blood T cell repertoires in COVID-19. The protocol was immunoSEQ multiplex PCR, while the TCRdb copy is restricted to in-frame clones and leaves out a portion. The sample shows 200,000 to 250,000 clones, 80% to 85% of them seen only once. The sample taken for sequencing was peripheral blood. Receptors were obtained from a woman older than 75 with COVID-19, enrolled during active disease.

V gene TRBV28 combines with J gene TRBJ2-1; TRBD1 might be the D (7 bases). This CDR3 region has 14 residues. The V gene's germline CDR1 is MDHEN and CDR2 SYDVKM. Trimming left V 6 bases short and J 5 bases short, with 14 bases between. The CDR3 nucleotides read TGTGCCAGCAGGCGGGACAGAATAAACAATGAGCAGTTCTTC. It translates to CASRRDRINNEQFF.

The chain is built from TRBV5-1 and TRBJ2-4, with 10 bases lining up with TRBD1. This CDR3 has 15 amino acids. The germline gives CDR1 SGHRS, CDR2 YFSETQ. Trimming removed 4 bases from V and 7 bases from J; junction bases left unmatched: 8. The DNA of the CDR3 is TGCGCCAGCAGCGTCACGACAGGGGGCCGGAACATTCAGTACTTC. This encodes CASSVTTGGRNIQYF. Full variable domain (remainder filled in from reference TRBV5-1 and TRBJ2-4): KAGVTQTPRYLIKTRGQQVTLSCSPISGHRSVSWYQQTPGQGLQFLFEYFSETQRNKGNFPGRFSGRQFSNSRSEMNVSTLELGDSALYLCASSVTTGGRNIQYFGAGTRLSVL.

J is TRBJ2-3 and V is TRBV7-2, with D possibly being TRBD2 (6 bases). The CDR3 is 15 residues long. From germline, CDR1 is SGHTA and CDR2 FQGNSA. Trimming took off 1 base at V and 1 base at J, with 9 bases between the two ends. The CDR3 DNA reads TGTGCCAGCAGCTTAGTGTCGGGGGGCACAGATACGCAGTATTTT. Its translation is CASSLVSGGTDTQYF.

On this clone itself: This CDR3 is also generated by other DNA sequences in the sample. This rearrangement joins TRBV5-1 to TRBJ2-5; 9 bases agree with TRBD2. With 4 bases clipped from V and 0 bases from J, the junction kept 4 bases outside the gene matches. Germline lookup yields CDR1 SGHRS and CDR2 YFSETQ. This CDR3 spans 15 amino acids. CDR3: CASSLSGGNQETQYF. CDR3 DNA sequence: TGCGCCAGCAGCCTTAGCGGGGGCAACCAAGAGACCCAGTACTTC. Full variable domain (rest looked up from reference TRBV5-1 and TRBJ2-5): KAGVTQTPRYLIKTRGQQVTLSCSPISGHRSVSWYQQTPGQGLQFLFEYFSETQRNKGNFPGRFSGRQFSNSRSEMNVSTLELGDSALYLCASSLSGGNQETQYFGPGTRLLVL.

V usage is TRBV7-9 and J usage is TRBJ2-5, with 9 nucleotides matching TRBD2. Germline V gives CDR1 SEHNR, CDR2 FQNEAQ (reference sequence). The CDR3 consists of 16 residues. V was clipped by 1 base and J by 2 bases; unmatched bases: 5. The CDR3 loop is CASSLGSGSQQETQYF. The CDR3 coding sequence is TGTGCCAGCAGCTTAGGTAGCGGGAGTCAACAAGAGACCCAGTACTTC.

The chain joins TRBV28 to TRBJ2-5; D is ambiguous. Per germline, CDR1 MDHEN and CDR2 SYDVKM. V was clipped by 4 bases and J by 4 bases, with 19 bases between them. The CDR3 length is 16 residues. CDR3 in DNA: TGTGCCAGCAGTTCCCCCGGTAGCCCCGTGGCAGAGACCCAGTACTTC. Its translation is CASSSPGSPVAETQYF.

This clone was picked up a small number of times. The chain is built from TRBV11-2 and TRBJ1-6; D perhaps matches TRBD1 (6 bases). V was shortened by 3 bases and J by 7 bases, with 16 bases between the two germline ends. This CDR3 has 16 residues. CDR1 is SGHAT, CDR2 FQNNGV, per germline. The CDR3 loop reads CASSFPPTGLNSPLHF. The CDR3 DNA is TGTGCCAGCAGCTTCCCCCCGACAGGCCTAAATTCACCCCTCCACTTT.

The gene calls are TRBV3-1 (or the pseudogene TRBV3-2) and TRBJ2-7; 8 nucleotides agree with TRBD1. V gave up 1 base and J gave up 7 bases; unmatched junction bases: 9. CDR3 length equals 15 residues. From germline, CDR1 is LGHDT and CDR2 YNNKEL (reference sequence). The CDR3 is CASSQAPRTGREQYF. The CDR3 coding sequence is TGTGCCAGCAGCCAAGCACCACGGACAGGGAGGGAGCAGTACTTC.

This clone was recorded a few times. This chain uses TRBV19 with TRBJ2-7; the D is unclear. The germline gives CDR1 LNHDA, CDR2 SQIVND (reference sequence). This CDR3 spans 14 amino acids. The V end lost 2 bases, the J end lost 1 base, and 9 bases lay between the germline ends. The CDR3: CASSIWSESYEQYF. CDR3 coding DNA: TGTGCCAGTAGTATATGGAGTGAGTCCTACGAGCAGTACTTC. Filled out from reference TRBV19 and TRBJ2-7, the complete variable domain reads DGGITQSPKYLFRKEGQNVTLSCEQNLNHDAMYWYRQDPGQGLRLIYYSQIVNDFQKGDIAEGYSVSREKKESFPLTVTSAQKNPTAFYLCASSIWSESYEQYFGPGTRLTVT.

About this clone: The junction differs from germline at one of its ends, possibly a read error. V and J are TRBV5-1 and TRBJ1-2; D gene uncertain. CDR1 SGHRS and CDR2 YFSETQ come from the germline V gene. The CDR3 is 11 amino acids. CDR3 nucleotide sequence: TGCGCCAGCAGCTCAATGGATGAGGAGGTCTTC. This codes for CASSSMDEEVF.

The genes are TRBV29-1 and TRBJ1-2; D possibly corresponds to TRBD1 (5 bases). Per the germline V gene, CDR1 is SQVTM and CDR2 is ANQGSEA. V lost 4 bases and J lost 4, with 16 bases in between. This CDR3 comprises 14 residues. This chain's CDR3 is CSVVGGSSLYGYTF. The CDR3 coding sequence is TGCAGCGTTGTCGGGGGTTCTTCTCTCTATGGCTACACCTTC.

The chain joins TRBV11-2 to TRBJ2-3; D gene uncertain. CDR3 length: 15 amino acids. Trimming left V 8 bases short and J 1 base short, with 16 bases between. Looked up from germline, CDR1 is SGHAT and CDR2 is FQNNGV. CDR3 coding DNA: TGTGCCAGCGTCTGGGCCCGATCGGGCACAGATACGCAGTATTTT. Translation: CASVWARSGTDTQYF.

The chain joins TRBV28 to TRBJ1-5; unclear D gene. Germline CDR1 and CDR2: MDHEN and SYDVKM. CDR3 size: 14 residues. V lost 6 bases and J lost 5, with 14 bases in between. The CDR3 bases are TGTGCCAGCAGCTTGTTCTCGGAGCATCAGCCCCAGCATTTT. Protein product: CASSLFSEHQPQHF. Supplemented by reference TRBV28 and TRBJ1-5, the full variable domain reads DVKVTQSSRYLVKRTGEKVFLECVQDMDHENMFWYRQDPGLGLRLIYFSYDVKMKEKGDIPEGYSVSREKKERFSLILESASTNQTSMYLCASSLFSEHQPQHFGDGTRLSIL.

This chain joins TRBV12-3 or TRBV12-4 and TRBJ2-7; 8 bases are shared with TRBD1. CDR3 size: 13 residues. Unmatched junction bases numbered 4, after V lost 5 bases and J lost 4 bases. The CDR3 sequence: CASSPRGRYEQYF. The CDR3, as DNA: TGTGCCAGCAGTCCCAGGGGGCGATACGAGCAGTACTTC.

The chain carries TRBV5-4 and TRBJ2-3, with 11 bases fitting TRBD2. The V gene end was trimmed by 3 bases and the J gene end by 5 bases; junction bases not matched to a gene: 14. This CDR3 has 18 amino acids. Germline V lookup: CDR1 SGHNT, CDR2 YYREEE (reference sequence). The CDR3, as DNA: TGTGCCAGCAGCTCGCCTAGCGGGGGGAGCTCAGGGGTAGATACGCAGTATTTT. Its protein is CASSSPSGGSSGVDTQYF.

The rearrangement links TRBV10-3 to TRBJ1-1; 7 nucleotides match TRBD1. This CDR3 is built from 14 residues. Germline V CDR1 and CDR2: ENHRY, SYGVKD. V lost 2 bases and J lost 4; bases outside the gene matches: 4. The CDR3 DNA reads TGTGCCATCAGTGAGGGGTCAGGGGGCACTGAAGCTTTCTTT. It encodes CAISEGSGGTEAFF.

The chain joins TRBV5-1 to TRBJ1-1; the D gene is possibly TRBD1 (6 bases). This CDR3 is built from 15 residues. Germline V gene lookup returns CDR1 SGHRS and CDR2 YFSETQ. V was pared by 4 bases and J by 2 bases, with 15 bases between. The CDR3 bases are TGCGCCAGCAGCACGACCCGACAGGACAACACTGAAGCTTTCTTT. Translating it yields CASSTTRQDNTEAFF.

The chain recombines TRBV20-1 with TRBJ2-1; unclear D gene. CDR1 is DFQATT, CDR2 SNEGSKA, per germline (reference sequence). The CDR3 totals 15 residues. The V and J ends lost 3 bases and 0 bases respectively, with 12 bases between them. DNA of the CDR3: TGCAGTGCTAGTAGACAAGGAAGCTCCTACAATGAGCAGTTCTTC. Translation gives CSASRQGSSYNEQFF.

The chain joins TRBV7-2 to TRBJ1-2, with D tentatively TRBD1 (6 bases). Germline CDR1 reads SGHTA; CDR2 reads FQGNSA. This CDR3 region has 15 residues. V shed 6 bases and J shed 0 bases, with 14 bases lying between them. The CDR3 loop is CASRLENRANYGYTF. CDR3 in DNA: TGTGCCAGCAGGCTTGAGAACAGGGCTAACTATGGCTACACCTTC.

This clone appeared a few times. The chain is built from TRBV28 and TRBJ2-1, with D perhaps matching TRBD1 (6 bases). The length of the CDR3 is 16 residues. Germline V gene data show CDR1 as MDHEN and CDR2 as SYDVKM. Trimming stripped 5 bases from V and 9 bases from J, with 23 bases between. The CDR3 nucleotides are TGTGCCAGCAGTCTTAGGGGACATACCCCTTTGGCTGAGCAGTTCTTC. It specifies CASSLRGHTPLAEQFF.